This TCR beta chain was sequenced for a study of T cells in localized non-small cell lung cancer (dated by TCRdb to about 2020). General notes on the study: Comparing tumors with uninvolved tumor-adjacent lungs, the study looked at the T cell repertoires of approximately 240 patients with early-stage NSCLC. NSCLC patients had a mean age of around 66 years, and more than 120 were male and nearly 110 female. The cohort was made up of 200 to 250 treatment-naive NSCLC patients whose localized lung tumors had been resected.

Of note for this clone: The specificity of this receptor is unknown. Qualities for individual bases were not recorded, and no much larger clone is one base off.

At diagnosis, peripheral blood, uninvolved tumor-adjacent lung and tumor were collected and were preserved as a mix of fresh-frozen and FFPE material. For TCR repertoire profiling, blood samples were analyzed in the form of peripheral blood mononuclear cells. On the study overall, not on this receptor specifically: Because multi-region sequencing of the tumors was not done, intratumor heterogeneity could not be ruled out. Higher T cell density in blood was associated with longer overall survival, whereas higher clonality in adjacent lung was associated with shorter survival. Uninvolved tumor-adjacent lung showed the highest T cell clonality, higher than tumor, which suggests more focused antigenic responses in the uninvolved tumor-adjacent lung. Of the top 100 tumor clones, a median of roughly 57 were detected in paired uninvolved adjacent lung; 28 were also among that lung's top 100. Since the design was exploratory, TCR variables were selected using unadjusted p-values with no false-discovery rate correction.

The CDR3 holds 11 amino acids from the cysteine to the phenylalanine. Just the 33-base CDR3 DNA is kept, in frame starting at base 1. V gives up 7 bases and J gives up 5 bases, and the segment between their germline ends measures 12 bases. Based on the germline V gene (reference sequence), the CDR1 and CDR2 sequences are DFQATT and SNEGSKA. The immunoSEQ Assay was used to sequence TCR beta CDR3 regions from DNA. As for the authors' bioinformatics: T cell density was computed as TCR beta template counts normalized to usable DNA estimated by amplifying housekeeping genes. Richness was estimated using the preseqR package, with extrapolation to 400,000 templates for PBMC samples and to 120,000 templates for tissue samples. Clonality was defined by subtracting Pielou's evenness from one. Tissue-enriched TCRs were identified through differential abundance testing performed on productive amino-acid clonotypes, with a minimum total count of 5 and an alpha of 0.1. The Jaccard Index and the Morisita Overlap Index were used to measure how much the repertoires overlapped between compartments. GLIPH clustered TCR beta CDR3s with public tetramer-defined viral CDR3s; viral motifs required at least three viral sequences plus V-gene enrichment. Not all clones reach the TCRdb copy of this immuneACCESS table, which keeps in-frame sequences only. Checked studies attribute under half of the gap to unresolved V genes and leave the rest unexplained. V and J calls and clone size come straight from that table; D and trimming were deduced from the DNA. The sample table contains around 130,000 clones; only one count was recorded for roughly 90% of them. 1.5% to 2% of the sample goes to the ten largest clones.

This sequence originates from a female donor at least 60 years old with stage I lung adenocarcinoma. The starting material was peripheral blood, obtained before any cancer treatment. The chain was built from TRBV20-1 and TRBJ2-7, with TRBD2 as a weak D call on 5 bases. The CDR3 loop reads CSVGRGNEQYF. The DNA sequence is TGCAGTGTCGGACGGGGTAACGAGCAGTACTTC.